One T cell receptor beta chain is described in this entry. The antigen is undetermined. These data are taken from a study of CXCR3-negative and CXCR3-positive naive CD8 T cells. About the study: Sequencing brought in about 140 million TRB reads altogether, and each library got about 1.5 +/- 0.3 million. The study, taken as a whole, reports: CXCR3-expressing naive cells carried TRB CDR3s more hydrophobic than those of CXCR3-negative naive cells. Between one naive subset and the other, surface CD5 was comparable, and TCR strength was inferred from TRB CDR3 properties.

UMI-tagged TRB cDNA libraries were built via 5' RACE. No DNA is given; TCRdb re-called the 5' RACE reads and lists each CDR3 protein once. This sample's table reports over 100,000 distinct CDR3 sequences. Germline V gene sequence: CDR1 SSHAT, CDR2 FNYEAQ (reference sequence). The CDR3 length is 14 residues. Source material: naive CXCR3- CD8+ T cells from blood. Subset described: CD45RO-CCR7+CD27+CD95- naive CD8+ T cells lacking CXCR3 (TNR3-). The source is a human donor in good health. Some clones in this sample may be carry-over from other donors' samples. The chain couples TRBV7-7 to TRBJ2-5; lacking DNA, the TRBD1 call made by TCRdb goes unchecked. The CDR3 loop reads CASSQLPRGETQYF.